This T cell receptor (beta chain) originates from a study of T cell repertoires in cytomegalovirus infection. Study in general: A matching HLA type, together with CMV infection, was signaled by public TCR beta signatures. Points from the study as a whole: Cumulative public TCR beta family frequency identified CMV carriers with the relevant HLA. Ex vivo responses were dominated by HLA-C-restricted CMV-specific TCR beta clonotypes.

Many counts were recorded for this clonotype. Its antigen is unidentified. A single record per CDR3 protein comes from TCRdb applying MiXCR to the reads. The sample contains under 200,000 distinct CDR3 sequences, 9.5% of which appear only once. The clonotype comes from a human donor in good health (CMV status not recorded). Some clones in this sample may be carry-over from other donors' samples. The material sequenced was PBMCs.

In nucleotides, the CDR3 is TGTGCCAGCAGTTACAGGGACTTCAAATACGAGCAGTACTTC. Translated: CASSYRDFKYEQYF. V is TRBV6-2 or TRBV6-3 and J is TRBJ2-7, with D maybe TRBD2 (6 bases). The CDR3 consists of 14 residues. V was cut by 2 bases and J by 4 bases, with 12 bases left in between. Germline V gene sequence: CDR1 MNHEY, CDR2 SVGEGT.